This is a list of T cell receptor beta chains from one sample in a study of cytomegalovirus exposure and HLA in healthy donors. Profiling relied on immunoSEQ multiplex PCR, and the TCRdb table lists in-frame clones only, not all of them. The sample holds 200,000 to 250,000 clones; roughly four fifths are singletons and the top ten take 2.7%. The source material was PBMCs. These TCRs come from a woman aged 40 to 49 in good health and CMV-seronegative. CDR3s include the opening cysteine and the closing phenylalanine or tryptophan. The order of the fields is V gene, CDR3 length, clone size, J gene, D gene, CDR3 DNA, CDR3 protein. The D gene is left open where the match is weak. Expanded clones get a size class; other rows say once, few or many, or leave the size out.

V gene: TRBV29-1
CDR3 length: 13
clone size: once
J gene: TRBJ1-2
D gene: TRBD1
CDR3 DNA: TGCAGCGTTGAGGAGGACAGGGGGTCTGGCTACACCTTC
CDR3 protein: CSVEEDRGSGYTF

V gene: TRBV2
CDR3 length: 14
clone size: .
J gene: TRBJ2-7
D gene: .
CDR3 DNA: TGTGCCAGCAGGCCCAGTTCCGCCTCCTACGAGCAGTACTTC
CDR3 protein: CASRPSSASYEQYF

V gene: TRBV28
CDR3 length: 15
clone size: .
J gene: TRBJ1-1
D gene: TRBD1
CDR3 DNA: TGTGCCAGCAGTCCGAGACAGGGGCCCGACACTGAAGCTTTCTTT
CDR3 protein: CASSPRQGPDTEAFF

V gene: TRBV21-1
CDR3 length: 19
clone size: .
J gene: TRBJ2-7
D gene: .
CDR3 DNA: TGTGCCAGCAGCAACTTCACAGACCAGACTAGCGGGTCATCCTACGAGCAGTACTTC
CDR3 protein: CASSNFTDQTSGSSYEQYF

V gene: TRBV13
CDR3 length: 13
clone size: .
J gene: TRBJ2-5
D gene: .
CDR3 DNA: TGTGCCAGCAGCTTAAATCTAGAAGAGACCCAGTACTTC
CDR3 protein: CASSLNLEETQYF

V gene: TRBV5-6
CDR3 length: 13
clone size: .
J gene: TRBJ2-7
D gene: .
CDR3 DNA: TGTGCCAGCAAAAGGACAGGGAGGGTCGAGCAGTACTTC
CDR3 protein: CASKRTGRVEQYF

V gene: TRBV19
CDR3 length: 13
clone size: .
J gene: TRBJ2-5
D gene: .
CDR3 DNA: TGTGCCAGTAGTATCCAGGTTGATGAGACCCAGTACTTC
CDR3 protein: CASSIQVDETQYF

V gene: TRBV27
CDR3 length: 14
clone size: once
J gene: TRBJ2-7
D gene: TRBD2
CDR3 DNA: TGTGCCAGCAGCCCCGGGACTAGCGGCTACGAGCAGTACTTC
CDR3 protein: CASSPGTSGYEQYF

V gene: TRBV30
CDR3 length: 14
clone size: .
J gene: TRBJ2-7
D gene: TRBD1
CDR3 DNA: TGTGCCTGGAGTGGCTCACAGGGGCTACACGAGCAGTACTTC
CDR3 protein: CAWSGSQGLHEQYF

V gene: TRBV9
CDR3 length: 15
clone size: once
J gene: TRBJ1-5
D gene: .
CDR3 DNA: TGTGCCAGCAGCTCGGGGGTCTTGGAGAATCAGCCCCAGCATTTT
CDR3 protein: CASSSGVLENQPQHF

V gene: TRBV19
CDR3 length: 13
clone size: .
J gene: TRBJ1-2
D gene: TRBD1
CDR3 DNA: TGTGCCAGTAGGTTACAGGGGGACCTTGGCTACACCTTC
CDR3 protein: CASRLQGDLGYTF

V gene: TRBV27
CDR3 length: 12
clone size: .
J gene: TRBJ2-7
D gene: .
CDR3 DNA: TGTGCCAGCAGTTTTCCGGGACTCGAGCAGTACTTC
CDR3 protein: CASSFPGLEQYF

V gene: TRBV10-3
CDR3 length: 14
clone size: few
J gene: TRBJ1-5
D gene: TRBD1
CDR3 DNA: TGTGCCATCAGTTCCGGGACAGTAAATCAGCCCCAGCATTTT
CDR3 protein: CAISSGTVNQPQHF

V gene: TRBV10-3
CDR3 length: 14
clone size: once
J gene: TRBJ2-2
D gene: TRBD1
CDR3 DNA: TGTGCCATCAGAGGGACAGTGAACACCGGGGAGCTGTTTTTT
CDR3 protein: CAIRGTVNTGELFF

V gene: TRBV15
CDR3 length: 17
clone size: .
J gene: TRBJ1-3
D gene: .
CDR3 DNA: TGTGCCACCAGCAGAGATCTTCCGGGGTACTCTGGAAACACCATATATTTT
CDR3 protein: CATSRDLPGYSGNTIYF

V gene: TRBV28
CDR3 length: 15
clone size: once
J gene: TRBJ2-2
D gene: TRBD1
CDR3 DNA: TGTGCCAGCAGTTCAGACAGGGGGCGCCACGGGGAGCTGTTTTTT
CDR3 protein: CASSSDRGRHGELFF

V gene: TRBV27
CDR3 length: 18
clone size: .
J gene: TRBJ2-6
D gene: TRBD1
CDR3 DNA: TGTGCCAGCAGTCTATCTTCACAGGGGCGCTCTGGGGCCAACGTCCTGACTTTC
CDR3 protein: CASSLSSQGRSGANVLTF

V gene: TRBV5-1
CDR3 length: 17
clone size: .
J gene: TRBJ2-1
D gene: TRBD2
CDR3 DNA: TGCGCCAGCACCGGGGGGAGGCGGGGAGGGATCTACAATGAGCAGTTCTTC
CDR3 protein: CASTGGRRGGIYNEQFF

V gene: TRBV29-1
CDR3 length: 12
clone size: .
J gene: TRBJ1-1
D gene: TRBD1
CDR3 DNA: TGCAGCGTGCGAGGGGGCTCAACTGAAGCTTTCTTT
CDR3 protein: CSVRGGSTEAFF

V gene: TRBV28
CDR3 length: 15
clone size: .
J gene: TRBJ2-4
D gene: .
CDR3 DNA: TGTGCCAGCAGTGCTCTCGGGGTAGGCAAAAACATTCAGTACTTC
CDR3 protein: CASSALGVGKNIQYF

V gene: TRBV9
CDR3 length: 15
clone size: .
J gene: TRBJ1-3
D gene: .
CDR3 DNA: TGTGCCAGCAGCGCCCGGGTTCAGCCTGGAAACACCATATATTTT
CDR3 protein: CASSARVQPGNTIYF

V gene: TRBV7-9
CDR3 length: 14
clone size: .
J gene: TRBJ2-2
D gene: .
CDR3 DNA: TGTGCCAGCAGCTTGGGACTTCACACCGGGGAGCTGTTTTTT
CDR3 protein: CASSLGLHTGELFF

V gene: TRBV30
CDR3 length: 16
clone size: .
J gene: TRBJ2-7
D gene: TRBD2
CDR3 DNA: TGTGCCTGGTTTAGGGGGGGACTAGCGGAGGACTACGAGCAGTACTTC
CDR3 protein: CAWFRGGLAEDYEQYF

V gene: TRBV2
CDR3 length: 13
clone size: few
J gene: TRBJ1-4
D gene: .
CDR3 DNA: TGTGCCAGCAGGCTAGACAGCGGGGAAAAACTGTTTTTT
CDR3 protein: CASRLDSGEKLFF

V gene: TRBV6-5
CDR3 length: 13
clone size: .
J gene: TRBJ1-1
D gene: .
CDR3 DNA: TGTGCCAGCAGTTACACGCGGTACACTGAAGCTTTCTTT
CDR3 protein: CASSYTRYTEAFF

V gene: TRBV7-9
CDR3 length: 14
clone size: .
J gene: TRBJ2-7
D gene: .
CDR3 DNA: TGTGCCAGCAGCTCCTTGGGGGGGACAAACGAGCAGTACTTC
CDR3 protein: CASSSLGGTNEQYF

V gene: TRBV25-1
CDR3 length: 13
clone size: .
J gene: TRBJ1-6
D gene: TRBD1
CDR3 DNA: TGTGCCAGCCAGGGACAGCGAGGATCACCCCTCCACTTT
CDR3 protein: CASQGQRGSPLHF

V gene: TRBV28
CDR3 length: 12
clone size: .
J gene: TRBJ1-6
D gene: .
CDR3 DNA: TGTGCCAGCAGTTCCCAGGGTTCACCCCTCCACTTT
CDR3 protein: CASSSQGSPLHF

V gene: TRBV28
CDR3 length: 14
clone size: once
J gene: TRBJ1-2
D gene: TRBD1
CDR3 DNA: TGTGCCAGCAGAACAGGGGAGAAGATCTATGGCTACACCTTC
CDR3 protein: CASRTGEKIYGYTF

V gene: TRBV5-1
CDR3 length: 14
clone size: .
J gene: TRBJ2-2
D gene: TRBD1
CDR3 DNA: TGCGCCAGCAGCTTAACAGGGGAGACCGGGGAGCTGTTTTTT
CDR3 protein: CASSLTGETGELFF

V gene: TRBV25-1
CDR3 length: 15
clone size: .
J gene: TRBJ1-3
D gene: TRBD1
CDR3 DNA: TGTGCCAGCACTGTGACAGGGGGAGCTGGAAACACCATATATTTT
CDR3 protein: CASTVTGGAGNTIYF

V gene: TRBV5-1
CDR3 length: 13
clone size: .
J gene: TRBJ2-1
D gene: .
CDR3 DNA: TGCGCCAGCAGCTTGGGTGCGATGAATGAGCAGTTCTTC
CDR3 protein: CASSLGAMNEQFF

V gene: TRBV10-1
CDR3 length: 17
clone size: few
J gene: TRBJ2-1
D gene: TRBD2
CDR3 DNA: TGCGCCAGCAGCCCCGTCCGGGCTAGCGGTCCCATCAATGAGCAGTTCTTC
CDR3 protein: CASSPVRASGPINEQFF

V gene: TRBV30
CDR3 length: 11
clone size: .
J gene: TRBJ1-2
D gene: .
CDR3 DNA: TGTGCCTGGAGTGACTACTATGGCTACACCTTC
CDR3 protein: CAWSDYYGYTF

V gene: TRBV10-3
CDR3 length: 13
clone size: .
J gene: TRBJ2-7
D gene: TRBD1
CDR3 DNA: TGTGCCATCGCGACAGGGTTTCCCTACGAGCAGTACTTC
CDR3 protein: CAIATGFPYEQYF

V gene: TRBV7-9
CDR3 length: 13
clone size: .
J gene: TRBJ1-1
D gene: .
CDR3 DNA: TGTGCCAGCAGCTTTTCCAGTAACACTGAAGCTTTCTTT
CDR3 protein: CASSFSSNTEAFF

V gene: TRBV15
CDR3 length: 14
clone size: .
J gene: TRBJ2-7
D gene: .
CDR3 DNA: TGTGCCACCAGCAGTGGAGACAGAACCTACGAGCAGTACTTC
CDR3 protein: CATSSGDRTYEQYF

V gene: TRBV7-9
CDR3 length: 16
clone size: .
J gene: TRBJ2-5
D gene: TRBD2
CDR3 DNA: TGTGCCAGCAGCTTAGAAAAGGGGACTAGCCAAGAGACCCAGTACTTC
CDR3 protein: CASSLEKGTSQETQYF

V gene: TRBV21-1
CDR3 length: 18
clone size: once
J gene: TRBJ2-3
D gene: .
CDR3 DNA: TGTGCCAGCAGCAAAGTGGGGCTAGCGGGAGTTGGCACAGATACGCAGTATTTT
CDR3 protein: CASSKVGLAGVGTDTQYF

V gene: TRBV7-2
CDR3 length: 14
clone size: .
J gene: TRBJ2-7
D gene: TRBD2
CDR3 DNA: TGTGCCAGCAGCTCGACTAGCGGGAGGGGCGAGCAGTACTTC
CDR3 protein: CASSSTSGRGEQYF

V gene: TRBV30
CDR3 length: 12
clone size: few
J gene: TRBJ1-2
D gene: .
CDR3 DNA: TGTGCCTGGTTCGGCAGGGTGGAGGGCTACACCTTC
CDR3 protein: CAWFGRVEGYTF

V gene: TRBV6-5
CDR3 length: 15
clone size: .
J gene: TRBJ1-5
D gene: .
CDR3 DNA: TGTGCCAGCAGAGCTCAGGGTGGGAGCAATCAGCCCCAGCATTTT
CDR3 protein: CASRAQGGSNQPQHF

V gene: TRBV6-5
CDR3 length: 15
clone size: .
J gene: TRBJ2-3
D gene: .
CDR3 DNA: TGTGCCAGCAGTCCAACGTATACGAGTTTAGATACGCAGTATTTT
CDR3 protein: CASSPTYTSLDTQYF

V gene: TRBV5-1
CDR3 length: 13
clone size: .
J gene: TRBJ2-4
D gene: TRBD1
CDR3 DNA: TGCGCCAGCAGGAGACAGGGGGAAAACATTCAGTACTTC
CDR3 protein: CASRRQGENIQYF